This T cell receptor (beta chain) was recovered during a study of CD8 T cells in Susac syndrome (dated by TCRdb to between 2017 and 2020). In the study overall: Among the Susac syndrome patients who were sequenced, clinically active disease was present in about 6 and clinical remission was observed in fewer than 10. Susac syndrome patients were therapy-naive, on corticosteroids (some also receiving IVIg), or on IVIg alone at blood withdrawal. The study used repertoire sequencing to test whether antigen drove CD8+ T cell activation and differentiation in Susac syndrome. The clonality of the CD8+ T cell repertoire was compared across approximately 12 healthy donors, roughly 14 Susac syndrome patients and roughly 15 multiple sclerosis patients.

Overall results and qualifications from the work: The number of individuals in the TCR sequencing and HLA analysis was acknowledged as relatively small. Clonal expansion was observed in Susac syndrome CD8+ repertoires, with the highest expansion in CD8+ TEMRA cells and greater expansion in clinically active than in remitting patients. Around 16 and five Susac-specific public clones were found in the total CD8+ and CD8+ TEMRA repertoires, respectively.

RNA was extracted using the RNeasy kit, and roughly 0.5 to 1 microgram was reverse transcribed with random hexamers. The immunoSEQ multiplex PCR assay, which covers 54 Vbeta and 13 Jbeta segments, was used to amplify TCR beta CDR3 regions. PCR amplification bias was corrected by using a synthetic template baseline for primer optimization and computational correction. As for the authors' bioinformatics: Only productive sequences were kept, with reads annotated to V, D and J genes according to IMGT and analyzed in immunoSEQ Analyzer. Clonality was calculated as one minus the Shannon entropy normalized by log2 of the number of productive unique sequences. Public and private clones were assessed among the 100 most prevalent clones of each patient and control. A clone was defined as Susac-specific if it was absent from the healthy and MS cohorts, from 1052 published viral clones and from other ImmuneACCESS disease sequences. TCRdb handled the public reads itself, with Q25 trimming in fastp and clone calling in MiXCR, and kept productive beta chains. One record per CDR3 amino acid sequence lists the most common genes and DNA. The V and J calls follow TCRdb's processing rather than the paper's. This sample lists fewer than 90,000 distinct CDR3 sequences; approximately 94% were detected once. The top ten hold 0.35% to 0.55% of the sample.

A remark on this clonotype: Its cognate antigen has yet to be identified. No quality values exist for individual bases; no much larger clone is one base distant.

V loses 2 bases at its end and J loses 4 bases; junction bases beyond the gene matches: 19. In the germline V gene, CDR1 corresponds to LGHNA and CDR2 to YSLEER. The CDR3 has 20 amino acids, counting the end cysteine and phenylalanine. This entry keeps only the CDR3 DNA: 60 bases, framed from base 1. High-throughput TCR beta sequencing profiled peripheral blood CD8+ and CD4+ T cells from healthy donors, Susac syndrome patients and multiple sclerosis patients. Recently defined diagnostic criteria for definite or probable disease were met by the Susac syndrome patients. CD8+ TEMRA cells were enriched by FACS, while bulk CD8+ and CD4+ T cells were purified by magnetic negative isolation. Blood was drawn into EDTA tubes, processed within 24 hours, and PBMCs were isolated by density gradient centrifugation. PBMCs intended for TCR sequencing were cryopreserved in liquid nitrogen and thawed later in a water bath at 37 degrees C. Purity of sorted or isolated CD4+, CD8+ and CD8+ TEMRA cells was at least 90%.

The rearranged chain carries TRBV4-3 and TRBJ2-3; a stretch of 9 junction bases matches TRBD1. The sample taken for sequencing was CD8+ T cells from PBMCs. This receptor was identified in a human donor with Susac syndrome. The CDR3 protein: CASSQITGTGRFLGADTQYF. The DNA sequence reads TGCGCCAGCAGCCAAATAACCGGGACAGGGCGATTTCTCGGGGCAGATACGCAGTATTTT.